This passage covers 13 T cell receptor beta chains from one sample sequenced in a study of molecular identifiers for immune sequencing clone quantification. TCRdb independently ran MiXCR on the PCR reads; one entry per CDR3 protein. The sample lists some 590,000 distinct CDR3 sequences; roughly 25% were seen once. What was sequenced was naive CD8+ T cells from blood, with Jurkat cell RNA spiked in. The subset here: FACS-sorted CD8+CD4-CCR7+CD45RA+ naive T cells. The receptors were gathered from a human donor in good health. Some libraries in this study had Jurkat cell RNA spiked in.

J is TRBJ1-5 and V is TRBV12-3 or TRBV12-4; no reliable D call. V shed 6 bases and J shed 2 bases, with 11 bases lying between them. The CDR3 runs 14 residues. The CDR3: CASRKEERNQPQHF. The CDR3 nucleotides read TGTGCCAGCAGAAAGGAAGAACGCAATCAGCCCCAGCATTTT.

The V and J genes are TRBV29-1 and TRBJ2-1, with 10 bases identical to TRBD2. The CDR3 is 15 amino acids. The germline CDR1 and CDR2 sequences are SQVTM and ANQGSEA. CDR3 amino acids: CSVPESGRALSEQFF. The CDR3 bases are TGCAGTGTCCCTGAGAGCGGGAGGGCCCTCAGTGAGCAGTTCTTC.

This clonotype was counted a few times. The chain joins TRBV28 to TRBJ2-1; 12 bases map to TRBD2. J gave up 3 bases and V 4 bases, and 7 bases lay outside the gene matches. Per the germline V gene, CDR1 is MDHEN and CDR2 is SYDVKM. The CDR3 sequence is 17 residues long. CDR3 amino acids: CASSSWTSGTNYNEQFF. In nucleotides, the CDR3 is TGTGCCAGCAGTTCCTGGACTAGCGGGACCAACTACAATGAGCAGTTCTTC.

A word on this clonotype: This could be a read error, since a much larger clone is one nucleotide away. The CDR3 sequence is CATSARRDQLTNNGQFF. The CDR3 DNA sequence: TGTGCCACCAGCGCCCGCCGGGATCAACTCACAAACAATGGGCAGTTCTTC. The V and J genes are TRBV24-1 and TRBJ2-1; D perhaps matches TRBD2 (5 bases). CDR1 KGHDR and CDR2 SFDVKD come from the germline V gene. The CDR3 is 17 amino acids.

This clonotype was detected ten times or more. The chain joins TRBV7-9 to TRBJ2-5; TRBD1 might be the D (5 bases). This CDR3 has 14 residues. Trimming removed 3 bases at V and 5 bases at J, with 13 bases between. Germline V gene lookup returns CDR1 SEHNR and CDR2 FQNEAQ (reference sequence). The CDR3 region has the DNA TGTGCCAGCAGCTTGTCGACAGTCTTGGAGACCCAGTACTTC. Translated, it gives CASSLSTVLETQYF.

The CDR3 DNA is TGCGCCAGCAGCCAACATCCTGGGAATGAGCAGTTCTTC. It translates to CASSQHPGNEQFF. The genes are TRBV4-3 and TRBJ2-1, with D uncertain. Germline V lookup: CDR1 LGHNA, CDR2 YSLEER. Trimming removed 2 bases at V and 7 bases at J, with 9 bases between. This CDR3 has 13 residues.

As concerns this clonotype: A much larger clone lies a single base off, so this may be a read error. This rearrangement joins TRBV14 to TRBJ1-1; 7 positions match TRBD1. From germline, CDR1 is SGHDN and CDR2 FVKESK. CDR3 length equals 16 residues. The J segment lost 4 bases and the V segment lost 0 bases, leaving 8 bases of the junction unmatched. The CDR3 DNA sequence: TGTGCCAGCAGCCAAGACGAGGGGGCAGGGGGCACTGAAGCTTTCTTT. It is translated as CASSQDEGAGGTEAFF.

This clonotype was seen a handful of times. The chain employs TRBV4-1 and TRBJ2-1, with 12 nucleotides matching TRBD2. Germline values: CDR1 MGHRA, CDR2 YSYEKL. This CDR3 comprises 15 residues. The ends lost 0 bases at V and 9 bases at J; junction bases unmatched: 3. The CDR3 here is CASSQDGLAGSEQFF. CDR3 nucleotides: TGCGCCAGCAGCCAAGATGGACTAGCGGGGAGTGAGCAGTTCTTC.

This clonotype was detected a few times. At one end the junction does not follow the germline gene, possibly because of a read error. This sequence joins TRBV9 and TRBJ1-2, with 7 bases that match TRBD1. Per the germline V gene, CDR1 is SGDLS and CDR2 is YYNGEE. The CDR3 is 13 residues long. The DNA of the CDR3 is TGTGCCAGCGGACGGACAGGTAACGATGGCTACACCTTC. Translated: CASGRTGNDGYTF.

Only a few counts were recorded for this clonotype. This CDR3 reads CAWSQILGEDTQYF. DNA for the CDR3: TGTGCCTGGAGTCAGATCCTAGGGGAAGATACGCAGTATTTT. The chain employs TRBV30 and TRBJ2-3; perhaps TRBD1 as D (5 bases). Germline V gene data show CDR1 as GTSNPN and CDR2 as SVGIG (reference sequence). V dropped 2 bases and J dropped 5 bases, with 14 bases sitting between them. The CDR3 totals 14 residues.

This rearrangement joins TRBV3-2 to TRBJ1-1; the table's D call, TRBD1, was not checked against the DNA. TRBV3-2 constitutes a pseudogene. This CDR3 has 17 residues. The DNA of the CDR3 is TGTGCCAGCAGCCAAGATCGGCCCCCAGGGAGAAGCGGTGAAGCTTTCTTT. It is translated as CASSQDRPPGRSGEAFF.

This rearrangement joins TRBV19 to TRBJ2-2; D is unresolved. Trimming left V 5 bases short and J 7 bases short, with 8 bases between. The germline V gene has CDR1 LNHDA and CDR2 SQIVND (reference sequence). The CDR3 consists of 12 residues. The CDR3 region is CASSGSGGELFF. As DNA, the CDR3 is TGTGCCAGTAGTGGGTCGGGCGGGGAGCTGTTTTTT.

This chain uses TRBV6-5 with TRBJ2-5; possible D gene TRBD1, 5 bases. Germline V gene sequence: CDR1 MNHEY, CDR2 SVGAGI. There are 15 residues in the CDR3. Trimming pared 2 bases from V and 2 bases from J, leaving 12 bases between. The CDR3 DNA sequence: TGTGCCAGCAGTTACGATGGGGCGGCACAAGAGACCCAGTACTTC. Protein: CASSYDGAAQETQYF.